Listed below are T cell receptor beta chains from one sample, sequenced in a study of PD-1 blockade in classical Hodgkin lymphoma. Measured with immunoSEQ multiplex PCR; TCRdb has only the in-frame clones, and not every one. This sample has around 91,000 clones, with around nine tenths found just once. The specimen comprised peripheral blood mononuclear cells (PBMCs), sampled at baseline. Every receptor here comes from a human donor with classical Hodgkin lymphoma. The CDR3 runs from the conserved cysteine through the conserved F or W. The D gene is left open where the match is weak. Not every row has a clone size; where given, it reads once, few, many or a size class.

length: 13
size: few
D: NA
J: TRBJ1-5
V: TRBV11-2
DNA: TGTGCCAGCAGCTTAGATCAAGATCAGCCCCAGCATTTT
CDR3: CASSLDQDQPQHF

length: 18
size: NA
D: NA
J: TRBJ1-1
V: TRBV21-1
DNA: TGTGCCAGCAGCAAAGTCTCGGTGATCGGCGACGGGAACACTGAAGCTTTCTTT
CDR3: CASSKVSVIGDGNTEAFF

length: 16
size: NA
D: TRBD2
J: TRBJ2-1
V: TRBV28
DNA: TGTGCCAGCAGTTCCCCCGGGACTAGCGGGTTCAATGAGCAGTTCTTC
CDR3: CASSSPGTSGFNEQFF

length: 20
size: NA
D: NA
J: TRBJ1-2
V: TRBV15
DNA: TGTGCCACCAGGGAGGACCTCGTGCGGGACACATCATTAACTAACTATGGCTACACCTTC
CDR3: CATREDLVRDTSLTNYGYTF

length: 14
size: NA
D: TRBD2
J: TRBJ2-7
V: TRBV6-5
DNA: TGTGCCAGCAGTCGAGCGGGGATCTCCTACGAGCAGTACTTC
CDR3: CASSRAGISYEQYF

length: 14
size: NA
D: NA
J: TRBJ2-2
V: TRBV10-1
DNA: TGCGCCAGCAGGTCAGGGCCCAGCACCGGGGAGCTGTTTTTT
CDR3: CASRSGPSTGELFF

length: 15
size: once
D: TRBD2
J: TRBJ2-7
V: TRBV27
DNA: TGTGCCAGCAGTTTAAAGAGCGGGGGATACTACGAGCAGTACTTC
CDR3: CASSLKSGGYYEQYF

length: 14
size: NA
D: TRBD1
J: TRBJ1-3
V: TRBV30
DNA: TGTGCCTGGGGGAGACAGGGAGCGGGAACCACCATATATTTT
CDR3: CAWGRQGAGTTIYF

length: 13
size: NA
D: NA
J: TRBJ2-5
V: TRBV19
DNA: TGTGCCAGTCGGAGGGGTGAGCAAGAGACCCAGTACTTC
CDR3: CASRRGEQETQYF

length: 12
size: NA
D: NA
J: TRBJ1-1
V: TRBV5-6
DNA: TGTGCCAGCAGCTTGGCCTCAGGGGAAGCTTTCTTT
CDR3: CASSLASGEAFF

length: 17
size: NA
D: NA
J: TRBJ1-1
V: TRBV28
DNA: TGTGCCAGCAGTTCGGGGTCCCCTTTGCGGGGGAACACTGAAGCTTTCTTT
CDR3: CASSSGSPLRGNTEAFF